This T cell receptor beta chain was sequenced during a study of blood T cells in healthy people across ages (dated by TCRdb to about 2015). Context from the whole study: Template switching captured roughly one uniquely barcoded TCR beta cDNA molecule per two T cells in model experiments. The study analyzed two additional independent replicas of 1 million unique cDNA reads from the same blood draw for two donors, one aged 18 to 29 and one aged 80 or older. Using deep sequencing normalized with unique cDNA molecular identifiers, the study measured how TCR beta repertoire diversity changes with age. Donors were grouped into four age groups: young (average 16 years), middle-aged (39), aged (roughly 67) and long-lived (around 80). To avoid experimental bias, donors of different ages were randomly spread across the sequencing lanes. Overall study results and their limits: As age increased, observed TCR beta diversity per million T cells dropped in a roughly linear way, and a significant reduction was already evident by age roughly 36. Because donor CMV infection status was unknown, age-related changes in expanded clonotypes were potentially confounded. There was a strong correlation between observed TCR beta diversity and the percentage of naive T cells measured by flow cytometry. Conclusive comparison of naive and antigen-experienced compartments was prevented by the profiling of bulk unsorted PBMCs. Compared with the aged group, the long-lived group had more naive CD4+ T cells, fewer expanded clones and increased TCR diversity, suggesting age selection. Estimates of total diversity based on one million sequenced T cells were regarded as lower bounds and as underestimates.

The 39 donors, aged about 6 to 95 years, were systemically healthy Caucasian individuals from Russia. Around 10 milliliters of peripheral blood were collected from each donor into EDTA-treated Vacutainer tubes. PBMCs were isolated by Ficoll-Paque density-gradient centrifugation, with at least 6 million obtained per sample. Total RNA, at least 5 micrograms per sample, was extracted from PBMCs with Trizol reagent. For every donor, flow cytometry on a PBMC aliquot measured the percentage of naive CD45RAhigh/CD27high T cells. The CDR3 numbers 15 residues from cysteine through phenylalanine. This entry keeps only the CDR3 DNA: 45 bases, framed from base 1. The germline ends are 11 bases apart after V is trimmed by 3 bases and J by 0 bases. CDR1 MDHEN and CDR2 SYDVKM are derived from the germline V gene. This clonotype has just one count. No antigen is known for it. One base away there is no much larger clone; base qualities are not given. One read alone lends weak support.

Libraries were made using 5' RACE. These reads were obtained on an Illumina HiSeq 2500. A second PCR of roughly 6 to 11 cycles was run with a J-beta primer mix and a sample-barcoded 5' primer. A template-switch 5' adaptor carrying 12 random nucleotides introduced a unique molecular identifier onto each TCR beta cDNA molecule. Each sample yielded at least 3 million CDR3-containing paired-end reads. First-strand cDNA was synthesized from all RNA with the Mint cDNA synthesis kit, primed by a TRBC-specific oligonucleotide. After uracil-DNA glycosylase treatment, a first 18-cycle PCR used universal primers M1SS and BC2_uni_R on all cDNA. The authors' pipeline ran thus. For normalization, 1 million high-quality reads, each with a distinct molecular identifier, were randomly selected from each sample. Instead of being binned into consensus sequences, reads that shared molecular identifiers were thrown out. CDR3 identification, clonotype clustering and error correction used MiTCR with a Q25 quality threshold and the strictest error-elimination algorithm. A nonparametric unseen species model with Euler transformation was used to estimate a lower bound on total TCR beta diversity. TCRdb reprocessed the public reads (quality trimming at Q25 with fastp, clone calling with MiXCR) and kept in-frame beta chains. Entries that share a CDR3 protein sequence are merged under the most common genes and DNA. The V and J calls and clone size come from TCRdb's table, not from the authors' own analysis. The sample table shows 650,000 to 1,000,000 distinct CDR3 sequences, and around 36% are seen once. The ten biggest clones cover over 10% of the sample.

This clonotype was sampled from a man aged 18 to 29 in good health. The chain was built from TRBV28 and TRBJ1-1, with no confidently assigned D gene. Material for sequencing was blood. The nucleotides are TGTGCCAGCAGTTTCCTGCCAGAAATGAACACTGAAGCTTTCTTT. Translated, this is CASSFLPEMNTEAFF. The CDR3, completed at both ends by the reference TRBV28 and TRBJ1-1 genes, gives the full variable domain DVKVTQSSRYLVKRTGEKVFLECVQDMDHENMFWYRQDPGLGLRLIYFSYDVKMKEKGDIPEGYSVSREKKERFSLILESASTNQTSMYLCASSFLPEMNTEAFFGQGTRLTVV.